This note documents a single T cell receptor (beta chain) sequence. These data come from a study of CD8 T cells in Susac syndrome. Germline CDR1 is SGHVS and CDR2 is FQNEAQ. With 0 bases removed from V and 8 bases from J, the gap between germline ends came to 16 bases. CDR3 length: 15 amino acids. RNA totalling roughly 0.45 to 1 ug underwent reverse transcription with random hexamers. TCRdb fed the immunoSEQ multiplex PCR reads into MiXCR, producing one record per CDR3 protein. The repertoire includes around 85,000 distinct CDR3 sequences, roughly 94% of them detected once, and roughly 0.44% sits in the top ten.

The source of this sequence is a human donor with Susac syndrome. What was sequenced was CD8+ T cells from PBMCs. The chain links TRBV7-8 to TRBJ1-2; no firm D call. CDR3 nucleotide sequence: TGTGCCAGCAGCTTAGCGAGCGGCGTGCAGGACGGCTACACCTTC. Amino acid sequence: CASSLASGVQDGYTF.